This is a list of T cell receptor beta chains from one sample in a study of T cell repertoires in cytomegalovirus infection. No cognate antigen is known for these TCRs. TCRdb reprocessed the reads with MiXCR, giving one entry per CDR3 protein. Counted here are about 470,000 distinct CDR3 sequences, about 44% occurring once; the ten biggest clones make up 43%. Sequencing was performed on cultured PBMCs, taken from culture after CMV antigen stimulation. These receptors all stem from a human donor in good health (CMV status not recorded). Some clones in this sample may be carry-over from other donors' samples. The CDR3 runs from the conserved cysteine through the conserved F or W. D genes are given only for firm matches. Size is stated for part of the rows, as once, few or many counts, or as a class when the clone is expanded.

D gene | clone size | J gene | V gene | CDR3 DNA | CDR3 protein
NA | NA | TRBJ1-1 | TRBV11-2 | TGTGCCAGCAGCTTAGTTGAGGATATGAACACTGAAGCTTTCTTT | CASSLVEDMNTEAFF
NA | NA | TRBJ2-3 | TRBV28 | TGTGCCAGCAGTTTAGTCCACCGCCCAGATACGCAGTATTTT | CASSLVHRPDTQYF
TRBD2 | once | TRBJ2-7 | TRBV5-6 | TGTGCCAGCAGCTTATATCCGCGGGGGGTCGTAGACGAGCAGTACTTC | CASSLYPRGVVDEQYF
NA | NA | TRBJ1-5 | TRBV29-1 | TGCAGCGTTGCCGGCGGGGGCGGTCAGCCCCAGCATTTT | CSVAGGGGQPQHF
TRBD2 | NA | TRBJ2-2 | TRBV5-6 | TGTGCCAGCAGCCCGATACTAGCGGACTCGAACACCGGGGAGCTGTTTTTT | CASSPILADSNTGELFF
NA | few | TRBJ2-3 | TRBV3-1 | TGTGCCAGCAGCCAACTTACCGGGGGGGGGGACAGCCGCACAGATACGCAGTATTTT | CASSQLTGGGDSRTDTQYF
NA | NA | TRBJ1-2 | TRBV4-1 | TGCGCCAGCAGCCAAGATGACTCGGTAAACTATGGCTACACCTTC | CASSQDDSVNYGYTF
NA | once | TRBJ2-5 | TRBV7-6 | TGTGCCAGCAGCCAAGCCAGTACCCAAGAGACCCAGTACTTC | CASSQASTQETQYF
TRBD1 | NA | TRBJ2-5 | TRBV7-2 | TGTGCCAGCAGCTTACCGTGGACAGGGCGCCGAGAGACCCAGTACTTC | CASSLPWTGRRETQYF
TRBD2 | NA | TRBJ2-2 | TRBV5-4 | TGTGCCAGCACCATAACACTAGCGGCGAACACCGGGGAGCTGTTTTTT | CASTITLAANTGELFF
NA | once | TRBJ1-2 | TRBV20-1 | TGCAGTGCCCCCGAGGACCCTTCACGCCCTGGCTACACCTTC | CSAPEDPSRPGYTF
NA | NA | TRBJ2-3 | TRBV11-2 | TGTGCCAGCAGCTTATCCCCCCCCGGGGTTAGCACAGATACGCAGTATTTT | CASSLSPPGVSTDTQYF
NA | NA | TRBJ2-3 | TRBV7-9 | TGTGCCAGCAGAGATGGGAGCACAGATACGCAGTATTTT | CASRDGSTDTQYF
NA | NA | TRBJ1-5 | TRBV19 | TGTGCCAGTAGTATACGGGGACGGAGGAACAATCAGCCCCAGCATTTT | CASSIRGRRNNQPQHF
NA | few | TRBJ2-7 | TRBV28 | TGTGCCAGCAGTTTAGAACGGCGATACGAGCAGTACTTC | CASSLERRYEQYF
TRBD1 | NA | TRBJ1-1 | TRBV6-6 | TGTGCCAGCCGACTACTCAGGGGGGACATGAACACTGAAGCTTTCTTT | CASRLLRGDMNTEAFF
NA | NA | TRBJ2-3 | TRBV7-2 | TGTGCCAGCAGCCGGCGGTCCAGCACAGATACGCAGTATTTT | CASSRRSSTDTQYF
NA | NA | TRBJ1-5 | TRBV11-2 | TGTGCCAGCAGCTTGGCGGGCCGACCAAATCAGCCCCAGCATTTT | CASSLAGRPNQPQHF
NA | NA | TRBJ1-2 | TRBV3-1 | TGTGCCAGCAGCCAAGATTATTTTAGAGCTGTCTATGGCTACACCTTC | CASSQDYFRAVYGYTF
TRBD1 | few | TRBJ1-5 | TRBV19 | TGTGCCAGTGAATCCGGGACAGGGAGGGTTCAGCCCCAGCATTTT | CASESGTGRVQPQHF
TRBD2 | NA | TRBJ2-1 | TRBV7-2 | TGTGCCAGCAGCTTACGCCGGCTAGCGGGAGGCGGTGAGCAGTTCTTC | CASSLRRLAGGGEQFF
TRBD1 | NA | TRBJ1-2 | TRBV7-2 | TGTGCCAGCAGCGTACCGGGACAGGGGATTCCAAACTATGGCTACACCTTC | CASSVPGQGIPNYGYTF
NA | NA | TRBJ1-5 | TRBV5-6 | TGTGCCAGCAGCCAAATGGCCGGGGTCGGGAATCAGCCCCAGCATTTT | CASSQMAGVGNQPQHF
NA | many | TRBJ2-3 | TRBV4-1 | TGCGCCAGCAAGGGGGATGGATTTATGGTAGCAGATACGCAGTATTTT | CASKGDGFMVADTQYF
NA | NA | TRBJ1-2 | TRBV11-2 | TGTGCCAGCAGCTTAAGGTGGGGAGACAGAAGGGGATATGGCTACACCTTC | CASSLRWGDRRGYGYTF
TRBD2 | NA | TRBJ2-5 | TRBV6-1 | TGTGCCAGCAGTGAAAATAGCGGGAGGGTTTTTGAGACCCAGTACTTC | CASSENSGRVFETQYF
TRBD2 | few | TRBJ2-5 | TRBV18 | TGTGCCAGCTCTTTTCGACTAGCGGACCAAGAGACCCAGTACTTC | CASSFRLADQETQYF
NA | many | TRBJ2-3 | TRBV19 | TGTGCCAGTAGTATTGTGCCCGCAGATACGCAGTATTTT | CASSIVPADTQYF
NA | NA | TRBJ2-3 | TRBV11-2 | TGTGCCAGCAGCGAGGTCGGTGGTAGGACAGATACGCAGTATTTT | CASSEVGGRTDTQYF
NA | few | TRBJ2-7 | TRBV6-1 | TGTGCCAGCAGGCTCAACGGTTTCCGGGACATATCCTACGAGCAGTACTTC | CASRLNGFRDISYEQYF
NA | NA | TRBJ1-2 | TRBV7-2 | TGTGCCAGCAGCTCTGACAGTGGCTATGGCTACACCTTC | CASSSDSGYGYTF
TRBD2 | NA | TRBJ2-7 | TRBV6-2/TRBV6-3 | TGTGCCAGCAGTTACTGGCGGGAGAAGGACGAGCAGTACTTC | CASSYWREKDEQYF
TRBD2 | few | TRBJ2-3 | TRBV7-6 | TGTGCCAGCAGCTTAGAAGGTACTAGCGGATACCTCACAGATACGCAGTATTTT | CASSLEGTSGYLTDTQYF
NA | NA | TRBJ1-2 | TRBV7-8 | TGTGCCAGCAGCCTCTTGAGGGAGGACTATGGCTACACCTTC | CASSLLREDYGYTF
NA | few | TRBJ2-3 | TRBV7-6 | TGTGCCAGCAGCAATCAGGGGGGTACGCAGTATTTT | CASSNQGGTQYF
NA | NA | TRBJ1-5 | TRBV12-5 | TGTGCTAGTGCCCCACCGGGGGCAGTGCCTAATCAGCCCCAGCATTTT | CASAPPGAVPNQPQHF
TRBD1 | NA | TRBJ1-4 | TRBV12-3/TRBV12-4 | TGTGCCAGCAGCTCAGCGGACAGGGGGCGTGAAAAACTGTTTTTT | CASSSADRGREKLFF
NA | few | TRBJ1-5 | TRBV6-1 | TGTGCCAGCAGCGTAGAATCCTTGGCGAGGGATCAGCCCCAGCATTTT | CASSVESLARDQPQHF
TRBD2 | NA | TRBJ2-1 | TRBV20-1 | TGCAGTGCTAGAGATCTGGGGACTAGCGGGAGTGGGGATGAGCAGTTCTTC | CSARDLGTSGSGDEQFF
NA | NA | TRBJ1-1 | TRBV28 | TGTGCCAGCAGTTCTGCGGGGGGTGGGAACACTGAAGCTTTCTTT | CASSSAGGGNTEAFF
NA | many | TRBJ1-4 | TRBV7-2 | TGTGCCAGCAGCTGGGACCAATGGAATGAAAAACTGTTTTTT | CASSWDQWNEKLFF
NA | few | TRBJ1-3 | TRBV7-2 | TGTGCCAGCAAGAAGTCCTACTCTGGAAACACCATATATTTT | CASKKSYSGNTIYF
TRBD2 | NA | TRBJ2-3 | TRBV6-5 | TGTGCCAGCCGGGTAGCGGGGAGAGATACGCAGTATTTT | CASRVAGRDTQYF
NA | NA | TRBJ2-2 | TRBV20-1 | TGCAGTGCTAGAGATCTGAAGGGTGTCACCGGGGAGCTGTTTTTT | CSARDLKGVTGELFF
NA | once | TRBJ2-3 | TRBV27 | TGTGCCAGCAGTTCCCCCACTAGGAGGAGCACAGATACGCAGTATTTT | CASSSPTRRSTDTQYF
NA | NA | TRBJ1-5 | TRBV6-2/TRBV6-3 | TGTGCCAGCAGGAAAGGAGGTAGCAATCAGCCCCAGCATTTT | CASRKGGSNQPQHF
NA | NA | TRBJ1-2 | TRBV28 | TGTGCCAGCAGCAGGGTAGGAAAGGGCTATGGCTACACCTTC | CASSRVGKGYGYTF
NA | few | TRBJ2-7 | TRBV7-6 | TGTGCCAGCAGCGAGATCGGGGCCTACGAGCAGTACTTC | CASSEIGAYEQYF
NA | NA | TRBJ2-1 | TRBV7-2 | TGTGCCAGCAGCTTTAACTTGGCATCCTACAATGAGCAGTTCTTC | CASSFNLASYNEQFF
NA | NA | TRBJ1-1 | TRBV7-2 | TGTGCCAGCAGCTTAATGAGCGACACTGAAGCTTTCTTT | CASSLMSDTEAFF
NA | NA | TRBJ1-1 | TRBV7-6 | TGTGCCAGCAGCTCACGGATCGGGATGAACACTGAAGCTTTCTTT | CASSSRIGMNTEAFF
NA | few | TRBJ2-3 | TRBV7-2 | TGTGCCAGCAGCCCCTGGCAAACCGCCGATACGCAGTATTTT | CASSPWQTADTQYF
TRBD1 | NA | TRBJ1-1 | TRBV12-3/TRBV12-4 | TGTGCCAGCAGTCCTGACAGGGGGTTGAACACTGAAGCTTTCTTT | CASSPDRGLNTEAFF
TRBD2 | NA | TRBJ2-1 | TRBV20-1 | TGCAGTGCTAGGGGACTAGGCAGCTCCTACAATGAGCAGTTCTTC | CSARGLGSSYNEQFF
NA | NA | TRBJ2-2 | TRBV24-1 | TGTGCCACCAGTGAAGGAGGGACATTCACCACCGGGGAGCTGTTTTTT | CATSEGGTFTTGELFF
NA | NA | TRBJ2-3 | TRBV7-8 | TGTGCCAGCAGCTCAGCCCGTAATACGCAGTATTTT | CASSSARNTQYF
NA | NA | TRBJ2-1 | TRBV19 | TGTGCCAGTAGTATCCTTCGCGGACAGTACTACAATGAGCAGTTCTTC | CASSILRGQYYNEQFF
TRBD2 | NA | TRBJ2-1 | TRBV6-6 | TGTGCCAGCATCGCCGGACTAGCGGGTAACAATGAGCAGTTCTTC | CASIAGLAGNNEQFF
NA | NA | TRBJ1-5 | TRBV4-2 | TGTGCCAGCAGCGGCCCGGCCGGGGGGTCTCAGCCCCAGCATTTT | CASSGPAGGSQPQHF